This T cell receptor (beta chain) was captured by sequencing in a study of T cell repertoires in cytomegalovirus infection. As for the study in general: Shared public TCR beta signatures pointed to both CMV infection and a matching HLA type. Study-level points and caveats: Cumulative frequency of public TCR beta families picked out carriers of CMV plus the relevant HLA. HLA-C-restricted CMV-specific TCR beta clonotypes prevailed in the ex vivo response.

This clonotype was counted at least ten times. What it binds is unknown. In TCRdb, the reads were re-called with MiXCR into one record per CDR3 protein. The sample has roughly 100,000 distinct CDR3 sequences, approximately 15% seen once. CDR3 size: 17 residues. From germline, CDR1 is MDHEN and CDR2 SYDVKM. J was trimmed by 2 bases and V by 2 bases; bases with no gene match: 7. The chain carries TRBV28 and TRBJ2-1; 9 bases are a match to TRBD2. The sample comprised PBMCs. The receptor comes from a human donor in good health (CMV status not recorded). Some clones in this sample may be carry-over from other donors' samples. The CDR3 loop reads CASSLGGSGGTYNEQFF. CDR3 nucleotide sequence: TGTGCCAGCAGTTTAGGTGGTAGCGGGGGTACCTACAATGAGCAGTTCTTC.